This TCR beta chain derives from a study of T cells in Graves' hyperthyroidism and ophthalmopathy. This clonotype was detected ten times or more. Trimming pared 4 bases from V and 0 bases from J, leaving 14 bases between. Germline V gene lookup returns CDR1 MDHEN and CDR2 SYDVKM. The CDR3 spans 16 residues. What was amplified from RNA transcripts were TCR beta CDR3 regions. The HTBI set primed first-round TCR CDR3 RT-PCR. Using its own MiXCR run on the multiplex PCR reads, TCRdb lists one record per CDR3 protein. The repertoire holds a few hundred thousand distinct CDR3 sequences, with 15% to 19% as singletons. PBMCs came from over 8.5 ml fresh peripheral blood.

The sequenced sample consisted of blood. This chain links TRBV28 with TRBJ2-3, with D perhaps matching TRBD1 (5 bases). The TCR sequence derives from a woman aged 25-40 years with Graves' hyperthyroidism. CDR3 nucleotides: TGTGCCAGCAGTTCCCTGGGGCTAGAGAGCACAGATACGCAGTATTTT. Encoded protein: CASSSLGLESTDTQYF.